This T cell receptor (beta chain) was sequenced for a study of shared clonotypes between healthy human individuals. Whole-study findings and limits: Sharing across four donors was highest in naive CD4 (about 5%) and lowest in memory CD8 (around 0.4%). Blood alone was sampled, and tissue repertoires likely differ. What naive subsets generally showed was a larger estimated richness than memory subsets showed.

A remark on this clone: Its antigen remains unknown.

The CDR3 is 12 amino acids. Germline loops: CDR1 MDHEN, CDR2 SYDVKM. The trim removed 9 bases at V and 4 bases at J, leaving 5 bases unmatched. TCRdb keeps only in-frame clones here, not all; method: immunoSEQ multiplex PCR. The sample includes about 770,000 clones, 72% of them seen just once. The rearrangement joins TRBV28 to TRBJ2-7; 8 bases match TRBD1. The sequenced sample was memory CD4+ T cells sorted from blood. As to subset: CD45RA-negative fraction. This clonotype was obtained from a woman in her thirties in good health. The CDR3: CARDRVKYEQYF. CDR3 sequence (DNA): TGTGCCAGGGACAGGGTGAAATACGAGCAGTACTTC.